One sample yielded the 18 T cell receptor beta chains listed below, sequenced in a study of T cells in Graves' hyperthyroidism and ophthalmopathy. The investigators amplified TCR beta CDR3 regions from RNA transcripts. The HTBI primer set drove a first-round RT-PCR of the TCR CDR3. TCRdb processed the multiplex PCR reads anew with MiXCR; each CDR3 protein has one entry. Found here are some 510,000 distinct CDR3 sequences, around 20% of them singletons; the top ten hold more than 25%. The specimen was blood. The source of these receptors is a man between 18 and 35 years old with Graves' hyperthyroidism.

This clonotype was observed a few times. A much larger clonotype is one base distant, so this may be a read error. The chain carries TRBV25-1 and TRBJ2-7; D is uncertain. This CDR3 is 12 amino acids long. V was trimmed by 3 bases and J by 2 bases, leaving 5 bases between them. Looked up from germline, CDR1 is MGHDK and CDR2 is SYGVNS. DNA for the CDR3: TGTGCCAGCAGTGACACCACCTACGAGCAGTACTTC. Its protein product is CASSDTTYEQYF.

In this sample, this clonotype turned up a few times. The chain joins TRBV6-1 to TRBJ2-7, with TRBD1 as a possible D gene (6 bases). The germline V gene encodes CDR1 MNHNS and CDR2 SASEGT. The CDR3 has 14 residues. Trimming left V 6 bases short and J 2 bases short, with 14 bases between. The CDR3 region has the DNA TGTGCCAGCAGCGCGACAGGCCTTACCTACGAGCAGTACTTC. This translates into CASSATGLTYEQYF.

In its sample, this clonotype was seen many times. This sequence joins TRBV11-2 and TRBJ2-5, with D maybe TRBD2 (7 bases). The ends were cut back, 7 bases at V and 5 bases at J, with 20 bases in the middle. CDR1 is SGHAT and CDR2 is FQNNGV in the germline V gene. CDR3 length equals 15 residues. CDR3 residues: CASTISGGRLETQYF. The CDR3 coding sequence is TGTGCCAGCACCATCTCCGGGGGGCGCTTGGAGACCCAGTACTTC.

This clonotype was counted ten times or more. The chain links TRBV11-2 to TRBJ2-5, with a possible D match to TRBD2 (7 bases). Germline CDR1 SGHAT, CDR2 FQNNGV. Trimming took 4 bases from V and 3 from J, leaving 9 bases between them. The CDR3 has 13 residues. In DNA form, the CDR3 reads TGTGCCAGCAGCTGGGAGGGGGAAGAGACCCAGTACTTC. This codes for CASSWEGEETQYF.

This clonotype has just a few counts. V usage is TRBV5-1 and J usage is TRBJ2-7; the D is unclear. This CDR3 is built from 15 residues. The germline gives CDR1 SGHRS, CDR2 YFSETQ. Trimming cost V 7 bases and J 6 bases, with 23 bases left between them. The CDR3 nucleotides are TGCGCCAGCGCCCGTGTCCCCCCTATTATTGGCGAGCAGTACTTC. Translation: CASARVPPIIGEQYF.

In its sample, this clonotype was seen many times. The V gene is TRBV6-1, the J gene TRBJ1-6; D call uncertain. The ends were cut back, 7 bases at V and 6 bases at J, with 16 bases in the middle. The germline CDR1 and CDR2 sequences are MNHNS and SASEGT. The CDR3 is made up of 15 amino acids. CDR3 sequence reads: CASTRVDPINSPLHF. CDR3 bases: TGTGCCAGCACCCGTGTGGACCCTATTAATTCACCCCTCCACTTT.

This clonotype was observed once. Since a much larger clone is just one base distant, this may be a read error. No conserved phenylalanine or tryptophan ends this CDR3, so it is likely a read error. V gene TRBV19 combines with J gene TRBJ2-6; D unclear. From germline, CDR1 is LNHDA and CDR2 SQIVND (reference sequence). CDR3 length: 15 amino acids. Trimming cost V 5 bases and J 0 bases, with 8 bases left between them. For the CDR3, the DNA is TGTGCCAGTAGTCAAGATTCCTCTGGGGCCAACGTCCTGACTGTC. This encodes CASSQDSSGANVLTV.

The chain has TRBV5-4 and TRBJ1-1; a weak D match, TRBD1 (5 bases). V lost 0 bases and J lost 3, with 18 bases in between. Germline assignment: CDR1 SGHNT and CDR2 YYREEE (reference sequence). The CDR3 contains 17 residues. The CDR3 here is CASSLAIPGDFYTEAFF. Written as DNA, the CDR3 is TGTGCCAGCAGCTTGGCCATTCCGGGGGACTTTTACACTGAAGCTTTCTTT.

The gene calls are TRBV18 and TRBJ2-7; 10 bases are a match to TRBD2. V lost 3 bases to trimming and J lost 4 bases; unmatched junction nucleotides: 9. The CDR3 covers 16 residues. CDR1 and CDR2 (germline): KGHSH, LQKENI. The CDR3 DNA reads as TGTGCCAGCTCACCTTGGAGCACTAGCGGGGAGTACGAGCAGTACTTC. Its protein product is CASSPWSTSGEYEQYF.

This clonotype occurred many times. The chain joins TRBV28 to TRBJ1-1; the D is unclear. CDR1 is MDHEN, CDR2 SYDVKM, per germline. V was pared by 1 base and J by 2 bases, with 11 bases between. The CDR3 is 15 amino acids. Here the CDR3 DNA reads TGTGCCAGCAGTTTATACCGACCCTTTAACACTGAAGCTTTCTTT. Translation: CASSLYRPFNTEAFF.

This clonotype occurred many times. V is TRBV27 and J is TRBJ2-7, with D possibly matching TRBD1 (6 bases). Trimming removed 8 bases at V and 3 bases at J, with 14 bases between. Germline V gives CDR1 MNHEY, CDR2 SMNVEV (reference sequence). The CDR3 spans 13 residues. CDR3 protein: CASGPGTNYEQYF. The CDR3 coding sequence is TGTGCCAGCGGCCCAGGGACAAACTACGAGCAGTACTTC.

The sample holds many counts of this clonotype. The chain joins TRBV6-1 to TRBJ1-5; 8 positions agree with TRBD1. This CDR3 contains 15 residues. The J segment lost 4 bases and the V segment lost 2 bases, leaving 4 bases of the junction unmatched. Per the germline V gene, CDR1 is MNHNS and CDR2 is SASEGT. The CDR3 protein is CASSEPGGANQPQHF. DNA for the CDR3: TGTGCCAGCAGTGAACCAGGGGGCGCAAATCAGCCCCAGCATTTT.

The chain carries TRBV6-2 or TRBV6-3 and TRBJ1-1, with 7 bases aligning to TRBD1. The CDR3 covers 14 residues. Germline V gene data show CDR1 as MNHEY and CDR2 as SVGEGT. The ends lost 7 bases at V and 2 bases at J; junction bases unmatched: 7. CDR3 DNA: TGTGCCAGCACTAGGGGGACAGACAACACTGAAGCTTTCTTT. This sequence encodes CASTRGTDNTEAFF.

This clonotype occurred a few times. This rearrangement joins TRBV11-2 to TRBJ1-1; no firm D call. CDR3 length equals 15 residues. V lost 0 bases to trimming and J lost 1 base, with 9 bases between them. Germline V gives CDR1 SGHAT, CDR2 FQNNGV. The CDR3 sequence is CASSLEGRQNTEAFF. The CDR3 DNA follows: TGTGCCAGCAGCTTAGAGGGCAGACAGAACACTGAAGCTTTCTTT.

V gene TRBV6-1 combines with J gene TRBJ2-1, with 7 bases identical to TRBD1. Looked up from germline, CDR1 is MNHNS and CDR2 is SASEGT. The CDR3 totals 15 residues. Unmatched junction bases numbered 11, after V lost 6 bases and J lost 6 bases. CDR3 sequence: CASRVENRGFNEQFF. In nucleotides, the CDR3 is TGTGCCAGCAGGGTCGAGAACAGGGGTTTCAATGAGCAGTTCTTC.

This clonotype was seen ten or more times. This chain links TRBV6-1 with TRBJ2-5; D perhaps matches TRBD2 (5 bases). The CDR3 is 11 residues long. The V and J ends lost 4 bases and 5 bases respectively, with 5 bases between them. Germline V lookup: CDR1 MNHNS, CDR2 SASEGT. The CDR3 DNA is TGTGCCAGCAGTGGCGGGGAGACCCAGTACTTC. It specifies CASSGGETQYF.

This clonotype was seen a handful of times. This rearrangement joins TRBV2 to TRBJ2-7; TRBD1 matches 8 bases. J lost 3 bases, V lost 5 bases, and 6 bases had no gene match. CDR3 size: 14 residues. Germline loops: CDR1 SNHLY, CDR2 FYNNEI. Here the CDR3 reads CASSLGQAVYEQYF. Here the CDR3 DNA reads TGTGCCAGCAGTCTGGGACAGGCTGTCTACGAGCAGTACTTC.

This clonotype was seen a single time. This could be a read error, since a much larger clone is one nucleotide away. The chain recombines TRBV11-2 with TRBJ2-2; D possibly corresponds to TRBD2 (7 bases). This CDR3 region has 15 residues. The ends were cut back, 3 bases at V and 6 bases at J, with 14 bases in the middle. Germline V gives CDR1 SGHAT, CDR2 FQNNGV. The CDR3, as DNA: TGTGCCAGCAGCTTGGGGGGGGCAATGGCCGGGGAGCTGTTTTTT. The encoded protein is CASSLGGAMAGELFF.